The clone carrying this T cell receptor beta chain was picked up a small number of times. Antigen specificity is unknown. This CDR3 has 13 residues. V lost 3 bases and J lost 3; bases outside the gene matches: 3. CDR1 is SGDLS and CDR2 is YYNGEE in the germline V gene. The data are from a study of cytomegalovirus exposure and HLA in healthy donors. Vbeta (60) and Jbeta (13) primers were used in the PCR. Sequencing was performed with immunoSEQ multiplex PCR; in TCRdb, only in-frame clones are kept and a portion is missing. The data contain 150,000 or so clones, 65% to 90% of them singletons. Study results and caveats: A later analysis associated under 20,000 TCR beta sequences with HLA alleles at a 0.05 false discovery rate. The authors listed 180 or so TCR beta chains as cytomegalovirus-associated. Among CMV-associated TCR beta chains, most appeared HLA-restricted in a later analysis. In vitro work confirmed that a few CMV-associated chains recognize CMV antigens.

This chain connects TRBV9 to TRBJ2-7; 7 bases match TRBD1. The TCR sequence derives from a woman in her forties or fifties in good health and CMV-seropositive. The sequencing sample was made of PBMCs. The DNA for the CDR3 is TGTGCCAGCAGCGCCCGGGACAGCTACGAGCAGTACTTC. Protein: CASSARDSYEQYF.